The clone carrying this TCR beta chain came up once. The data derive from a study of blood T cell repertoires in COVID-19. The overall study: Acute and convalescent COVID-19 samples came from the United States, Italy and Spain. From T cells, B-cell-depleted T cells, or PBMCs came the material, which was cDNA or gDNA.

The CDR3 sequence is 15 residues long. From germline, CDR1 is SNHLY and CDR2 FYNNEI. V was pared by 5 bases and J by 5 bases, with 15 bases between. Original methodology: The authors estimated nucleated cell counts from reference gene primer amplification. Clones were sequenced by immunoSEQ multiplex PCR, and TCRdb holds only the in-frame ones, with some missing. V, J and clone size are taken as reported in that table, and D and trimming were inferred from the DNA itself. The profile shows 110,000 or so clones, 75% to 85% of them singletons. The sequencing sample was made of peripheral blood. The receptor was derived from a human donor in a cohort sampled during active COVID-19. The chain joins TRBV2 to TRBJ1-4; possibly TRBD1 for D (5 bases). The CDR3 protein is CASSWARQFNEKLFF. The CDR3 DNA reads as TGTGCCAGCAGTTGGGCGAGACAGTTCAATGAAAAACTGTTTTTT.